These T cell receptor beta chains were read from a single sample in a study of cytomegalovirus exposure and HLA in healthy donors. Profiling relied on immunoSEQ multiplex PCR, and the TCRdb table lists in-frame clones only, not all of them. Of roughly 150,000 clones in the sample, around 78% were seen once. Input material: PBMCs. All receptors come from a middle-aged woman in good health and CMV-seronegative. Each CDR3 is given with its conserved first and last residue. A D gene is named only where the DNA matches it firmly. Size is omitted from some rows. Given values are once, few, many or a class for expanded clones.

>TRBJ1-1|-|few|TRBV6-5
CASSVEVGGTEAFF
TGTGCCAGCAGTGTAGAGGTGGGGGGCACTGAAGCTTTCTTT
>TRBJ2-2|-|-|TRBV27
CASSWRGPNTGELFF
TGTGCCAGCAGTTGGAGGGGACCAAACACCGGGGAGCTGTTTTTT
>TRBJ1-3|-|-|TRBV30
CARTGSGNTIYF
TGTGCCAGAACGGGGTCTGGAAACACCATATATTTT
>TRBJ2-1|TRBD2|-|TRBV2
CASSASSGRAVRNEQFF
TGTGCCAGCAGTGCTTCTAGCGGGAGGGCCGTGAGAAATGAGCAGTTCTTC
>TRBJ1-1|-|-|TRBV18
CASSPDYTEAFF
TGTGCCAGCTCACCCGACTACACTGAAGCTTTCTTT
>TRBJ2-2|TRBD1|-|TRBV5-1
CASSGTGGDTGELFF
TGCGCCAGCAGCGGGACAGGGGGTGACACCGGGGAGCTGTTTTTT
>TRBJ2-1|-|-|TRBV5-4
CASSFRAGPLLNEQFF
TGTGCCAGCAGCTTTAGGGCGGGCCCGCTCCTCAATGAGCAGTTCTTC
>TRBJ2-5|TRBD2|few|TRBV4-1
CASSQDGAGEGEETQYF
TGCGCCAGCAGCCAAGACGGAGCGGGAGAGGGAGAAGAGACCCAGTACTTC
>TRBJ2-2|-|-|TRBV5-1
CASSLAAGELFF
TGCGCCAGCAGCTTGGCAGCCGGGGAGCTGTTTTTT
>TRBJ1-5|TRBD1|-|TRBV28
CASSFPQGEDQPQHF
TGTGCCAGCAGTTTCCCCCAGGGGGAAGATCAGCCCCAGCATTTT
>TRBJ2-1|TRBD2|-|TRBV28
CASRLAGGHNEQFF
TGTGCCAGCAGACTAGCGGGAGGACACAATGAGCAGTTCTTC
>TRBJ2-6|-|few|TRBV5-1
CASSLRTSGANVLTF
TGCGCCAGCAGCCTTAGAACCTCTGGGGCCAACGTCCTGACTTTC
>TRBJ2-1|TRBD2|-|TRBV6-5
CASSRGRGTYNEQFF
TGTGCCAGCAGTCGCGGGAGGGGGACCTACAATGAGCAGTTCTTC
>TRBJ1-4|-|few|TRBV10-3
CAISGTAMKGLFF
TGTGCCATCAGTGGGACAGCCATGAAAGGACTGTTTTTT
>TRBJ1-5|TRBD1|-|TRBV30
CAWGTGGNQPQHF
TGTGCCTGGGGGACAGGGGGCAATCAGCCCCAGCATTTT